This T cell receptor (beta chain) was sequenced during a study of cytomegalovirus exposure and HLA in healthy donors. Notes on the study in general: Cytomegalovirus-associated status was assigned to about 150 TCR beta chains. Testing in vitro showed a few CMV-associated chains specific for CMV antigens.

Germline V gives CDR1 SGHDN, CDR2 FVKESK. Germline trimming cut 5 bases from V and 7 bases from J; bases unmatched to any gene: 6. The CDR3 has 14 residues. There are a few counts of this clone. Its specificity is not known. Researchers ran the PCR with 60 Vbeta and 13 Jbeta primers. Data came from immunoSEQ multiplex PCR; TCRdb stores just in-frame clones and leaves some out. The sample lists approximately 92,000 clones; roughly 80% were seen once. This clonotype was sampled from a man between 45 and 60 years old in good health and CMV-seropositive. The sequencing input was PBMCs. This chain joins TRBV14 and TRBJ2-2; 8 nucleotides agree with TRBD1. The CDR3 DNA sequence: TGTGCCAGCAGCGCGGGACAGGATGGCGGGGAGCTGTTTTTT. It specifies CASSAGQDGGELFF.